The 8 T cell receptor beta chains in this list originate from one sample, sequenced in a study of shared clonotypes between healthy human individuals (dated by TCRdb to the early 2020s). Libraries were built with the immunoSEQ multiplex PCR assay. The immuneACCESS repertoire file appears here via TCRdb, limited to in-frame rearrangements. These files lack a portion of the clones; in checked studies, under half of the deficit traces to unresolved V genes, and the cause of the others is not known. For this sample the table gives 1 million to 1.2 million clones, of which approximately 80% were detected only once. Clones ranked in the top ten supply about 0.94% of the sample. Sequencing input: memory CD4+ T cells from PBMCs. In light of the paper, this sample's cell subset or site label describes: CD45RA-negative fraction. These TCRs come from a man younger than 30 in good health. Some clones in this sample may be carry-over from other donors' samples.

The gene calls are TRBV27 and TRBJ2-1, with D tentatively TRBD1 (6 bases). The CDR3 length is 15 residues. The V gene's germline CDR1 is MNHEY and CDR2 SMNVEV (reference sequence). V dropped 4 bases and J dropped 3 bases, with 13 bases sitting between them. The DNA of the CDR3 is TGTGCCAGCAGTTCGACAGGTCGGGGCTACAATGAGCAGTTCTTC. Its protein is CASSSTGRGYNEQFF.

V usage is TRBV7-9 and J usage is TRBJ2-2, with D possibly matching TRBD1 (6 bases). Germline V gene sequence: CDR1 SEHNR, CDR2 FQNEAQ (reference sequence). Trimming took 3 bases from V and 4 from J, leaving 9 bases between them. This CDR3 is 14 amino acids long. The CDR3 bases are TGTGCCAGCAGCTTGTCCAGGGGCACCGGGGAGCTGTTTTTT. This encodes CASSLSRGTGELFF. The variable domain in full, with the rest retrieved from reference TRBV7-9 and TRBJ2-2, is DTGVSQNPRHKITKRGQNVTFRCDPISEHNRLYWYRQTLGQGPEFLTYFQNEAQLEKSRLLSDRFSAERPKGSFSTLEIQRTEQGDSAMYLCASSLSRGTGELFFGEGSRLTVL.

This clone appeared once. The chain combines TRBV14 with TRBJ2-1; maybe TRBD2 (6 bases). The germline V gene encodes CDR1 SGHDN and CDR2 FVKESK. The CDR3 is made up of 16 amino acids. V was shortened by 3 bases and J by 9 bases, with 21 bases between the two germline ends. The CDR3 nucleotides are TGTGCCAGCAGCCATACCGACGAGTGGGAGGCGACTGAGCAGTTCTTC. Translating gives CASSHTDEWEATEQFF.

The chain couples TRBV2 to TRBJ2-2, with 10 bases fitting TRBD2. Germline V gene lookup returns CDR1 SNHLY and CDR2 FYNNEI. The CDR3 length is 16 residues. V lost 3 bases, J lost 6 bases, and 7 bases stayed unmatched. CDR3 amino acids: CASSDRLAGGAGELFF. CDR3 DNA sequence: TGTGCCAGCAGTGACAGACTAGCGGGCGGGGCCGGGGAGCTGTTTTTT.

This chain uses TRBV2 with TRBJ2-6; 8 bases agree with TRBD1. J gave up 4 bases and V 6 bases, and 11 bases lay outside the gene matches. CDR1 is SNHLY and CDR2 is FYNNEI in the germline V gene. The CDR3 has 17 amino acids. For the CDR3, the DNA is TGTGCCAGCAGACCTGGACAGGGTATGGAGGGGGCCAACGTCCTGACTTTC. As protein: CASRPGQGMEGANVLTF. The full variable domain, completed using reference TRBV2 and TRBJ2-6, is EPEVTQTPSHQVTQMGQEVILRCVPISNHLYFYWYRQILGQKVEFLVSFYNNEISEKSEIFDDQFSVERPDGSNFTLKIRSTKLEDSAMYFCASRPGQGMEGANVLTFGAGSRLTVL.

The V call is TRBV5-6, the J call TRBJ2-1; maybe TRBD2 (6 bases). The germline CDR1 and CDR2 sequences are SGHDT and YYEEEE. V lost 0 bases and J lost 2, with 9 bases in between. CDR3 length equals 15 residues. CDR3 bases: TGTGCCAGCAGCTTGGGGCGGGATGCCTACAATGAGCAGTTCTTC. It yields the protein CASSLGRDAYNEQFF.

This sequence joins TRBV14 and TRBJ1-2; 8 bases map to TRBD1. This CDR3 is built from 17 residues. Germline lookup yields CDR1 SGHDN and CDR2 FVKESK. After removal of 0 bases from V and 8 bases from J, the junction contained 14 bases not matched to a gene. The CDR3 DNA is TGTGCCAGCAGCCAAGATTGGGGACAGGCTAACTTGGGAGGCTACACCTTC. Protein product: CASSQDWGQANLGGYTF. The whole variable domain, remainder taken from reference TRBV14 and TRBJ1-2, is EAGVTQFPSHSVIEKGQTVTLRCDPISGHDNLYWYRRVMGKEIKFLLHFVKESKQDESGMPNNRFLAERTGGTYSTLKVQPAELEDSGVYFCASSQDWGQANLGGYTFGSGTRLTVV.

The rearrangement links TRBV28 to TRBJ1-4; 7 bases fit TRBD1. The CDR3 is 12 residues long. The V gene end was trimmed by 11 bases and the J gene end by 7 bases; junction bases not matched to a gene: 7. Germline V gene data show CDR1 as MDHEN and CDR2 as SYDVKM. The CDR3 DNA follows: TGTGCCTCTAGGGGACAGCCTGAAAAACTGTTTTTT. As protein: CASRGQPEKLFF.